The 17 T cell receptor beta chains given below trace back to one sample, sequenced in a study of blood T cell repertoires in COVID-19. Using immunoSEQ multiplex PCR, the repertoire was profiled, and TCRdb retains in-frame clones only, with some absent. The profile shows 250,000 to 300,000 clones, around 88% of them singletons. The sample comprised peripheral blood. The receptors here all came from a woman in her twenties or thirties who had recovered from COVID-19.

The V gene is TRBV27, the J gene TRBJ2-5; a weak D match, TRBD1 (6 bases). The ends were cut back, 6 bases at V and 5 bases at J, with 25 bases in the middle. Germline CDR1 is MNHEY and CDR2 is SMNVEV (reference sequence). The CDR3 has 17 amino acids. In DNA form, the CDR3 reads TGTGCCAGCAGCGCAACCCGTGGACAGACGGGGTGGGAGACCCAGTACTTC. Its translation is CASSATRGQTGWETQYF.

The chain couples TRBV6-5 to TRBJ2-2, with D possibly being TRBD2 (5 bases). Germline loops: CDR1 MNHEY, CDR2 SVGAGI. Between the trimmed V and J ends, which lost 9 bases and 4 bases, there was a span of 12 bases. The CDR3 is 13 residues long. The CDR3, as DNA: TGTGCCAGTGCCCCGGGGTTCACCGGGGAGCTGTTTTTT. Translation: CASAPGFTGELFF.

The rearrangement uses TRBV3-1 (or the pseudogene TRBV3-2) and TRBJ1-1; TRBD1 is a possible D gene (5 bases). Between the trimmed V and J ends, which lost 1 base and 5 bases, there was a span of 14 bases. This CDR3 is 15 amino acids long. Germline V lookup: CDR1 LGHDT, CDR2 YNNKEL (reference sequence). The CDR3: CASSQVWAGLTEAFF. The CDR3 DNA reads TGTGCCAGCAGCCAAGTTTGGGCAGGGTTAACTGAAGCTTTCTTT.

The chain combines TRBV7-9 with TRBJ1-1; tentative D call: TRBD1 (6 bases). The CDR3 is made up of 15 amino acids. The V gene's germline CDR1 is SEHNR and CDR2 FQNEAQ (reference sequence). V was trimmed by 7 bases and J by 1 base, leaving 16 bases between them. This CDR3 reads CASTSSGRGNTEAFF. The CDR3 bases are TGTGCCAGCACCTCTTCGGGCAGGGGGAACACTGAAGCTTTCTTT.

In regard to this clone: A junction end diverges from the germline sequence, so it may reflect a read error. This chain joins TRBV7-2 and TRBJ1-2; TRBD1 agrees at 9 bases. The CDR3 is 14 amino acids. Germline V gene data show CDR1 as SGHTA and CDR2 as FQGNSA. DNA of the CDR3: TGTGCCAGCAGCATAGCCGGGACAGGGTTTGGCTACACCTTC. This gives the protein CASSIAGTGFGYTF.

CDR3: CASSFVLQETQYF. In DNA, the CDR3 is TGCGCCAGCAGCTTTGTGTTACAAGAGACCCAGTACTTC. This chain links TRBV5-1 with TRBJ2-5; D remains unclear. Germline V gene data show CDR1 as SGHRS and CDR2 as YFSETQ. The V end lost 2 bases, the J end lost 2 bases, and 7 bases lay between the germline ends. The CDR3 is made up of 13 amino acids.

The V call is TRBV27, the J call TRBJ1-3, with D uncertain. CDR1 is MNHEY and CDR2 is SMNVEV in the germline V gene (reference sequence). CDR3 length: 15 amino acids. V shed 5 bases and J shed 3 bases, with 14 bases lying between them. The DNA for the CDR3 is TGTGCCAGCAGTCCCCTGGCGGCTGGTGGAAACACCATATATTTT. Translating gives CASSPLAAGGNTIYF.

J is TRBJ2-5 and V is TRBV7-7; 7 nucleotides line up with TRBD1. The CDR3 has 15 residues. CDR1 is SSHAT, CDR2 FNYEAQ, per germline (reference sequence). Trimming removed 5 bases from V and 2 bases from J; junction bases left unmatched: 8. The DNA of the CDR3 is TGTGCCAGCAGCCCCCAGACAGGGTCACAAGAGACCCAGTACTTC. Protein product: CASSPQTGSQETQYF.

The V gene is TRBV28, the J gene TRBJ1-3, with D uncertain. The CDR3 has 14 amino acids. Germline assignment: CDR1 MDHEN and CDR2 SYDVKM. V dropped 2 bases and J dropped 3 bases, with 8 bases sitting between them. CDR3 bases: TGTGCCAGCAGTTTAGCGGGAGGTGGAAACACCATATATTTT. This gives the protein CASSLAGGGNTIYF.

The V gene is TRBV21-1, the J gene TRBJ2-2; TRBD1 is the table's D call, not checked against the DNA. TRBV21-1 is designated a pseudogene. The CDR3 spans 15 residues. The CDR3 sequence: CAGSARGLDTGELFF. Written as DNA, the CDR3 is TGTGCCGGCTCCGCCAGGGGGCTGGACACCGGGGAGCTGTTTTTT.

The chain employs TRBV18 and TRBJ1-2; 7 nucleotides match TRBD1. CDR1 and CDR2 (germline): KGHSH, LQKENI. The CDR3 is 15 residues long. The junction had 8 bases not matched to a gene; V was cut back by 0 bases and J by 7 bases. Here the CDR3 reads CASSPPGQGGSGYTF. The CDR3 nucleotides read TGTGCCAGCTCACCACCGGGGCAGGGGGGTTCTGGCTACACCTTC.

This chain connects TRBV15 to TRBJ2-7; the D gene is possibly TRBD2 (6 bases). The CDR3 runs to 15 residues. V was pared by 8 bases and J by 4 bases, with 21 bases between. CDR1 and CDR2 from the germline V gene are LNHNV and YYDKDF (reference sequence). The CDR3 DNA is TGTGCCACCTCCACAGGTCACGGGGGATTTTACGAGCAGTACTTC. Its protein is CATSTGHGGFYEQYF.

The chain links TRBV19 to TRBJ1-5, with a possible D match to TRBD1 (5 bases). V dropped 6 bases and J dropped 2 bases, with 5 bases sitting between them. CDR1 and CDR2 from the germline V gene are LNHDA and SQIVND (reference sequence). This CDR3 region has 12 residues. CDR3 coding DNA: TGTGCCAGTAGACAGGGCAATCAGCCCCAGCATTTT. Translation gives CASRQGNQPQHF.

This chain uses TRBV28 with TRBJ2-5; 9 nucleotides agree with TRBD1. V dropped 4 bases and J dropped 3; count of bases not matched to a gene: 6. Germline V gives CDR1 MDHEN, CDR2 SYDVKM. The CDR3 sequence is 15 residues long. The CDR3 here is CASSSPGQGEETQYF. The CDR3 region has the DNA TGTGCCAGCAGTTCTCCGGGACAGGGCGAAGAGACCCAGTACTTC. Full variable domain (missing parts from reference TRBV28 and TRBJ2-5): DVKVTQSSRYLVKRTGEKVFLECVQDMDHENMFWYRQDPGLGLRLIYFSYDVKMKEKGDIPEGYSVSREKKERFSLILESASTNQTSMYLCASSSPGQGEETQYFGPGTRLLVL.

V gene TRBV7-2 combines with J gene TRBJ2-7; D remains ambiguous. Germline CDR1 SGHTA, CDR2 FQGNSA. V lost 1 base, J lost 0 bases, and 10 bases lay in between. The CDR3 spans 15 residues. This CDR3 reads CASSLEHSPSYEQYF. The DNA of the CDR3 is TGTGCCAGCAGCTTAGAGCACAGCCCCTCCTACGAGCAGTACTTC.

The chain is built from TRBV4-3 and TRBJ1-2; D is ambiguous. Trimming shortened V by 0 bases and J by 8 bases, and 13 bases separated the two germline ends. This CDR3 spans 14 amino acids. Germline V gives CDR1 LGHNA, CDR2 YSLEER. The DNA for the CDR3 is TGCGCCAGCAGCCAAGATCACCGGACGGGGGGCTACACCTTC. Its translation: CASSQDHRTGGYTF.

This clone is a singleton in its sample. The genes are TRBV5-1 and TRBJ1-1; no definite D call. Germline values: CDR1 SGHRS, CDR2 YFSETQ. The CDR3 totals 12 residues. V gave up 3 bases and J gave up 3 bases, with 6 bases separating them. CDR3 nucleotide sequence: TGCGCCAGCAGCTCCGTCTACACTGAAGCTTTCTTT. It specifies CASSSVYTEAFF.